A selection of T cell receptor beta chains follows, all from one sample in a study of T cells in tumors after PD-1 blockade. Profiling relied on immunoSEQ multiplex PCR, and the TCRdb table lists in-frame clones only, not all of them. The sample holds about 34,000 clones; 73% are singletons and the top ten take around 38%. The input for sequencing was PBMCs, taken after anti-PD-1 treatment. The receptor set was obtained from a human donor with basal cell carcinoma. Both conserved end residues are part of each CDR3. A D gene is named only where the DNA matches it firmly. The size field is filled for only some rows; it gives once, few, many or a size class.

j_gene	v_gene	abundance	d_gene	CDR3aa	CDR3nt
TRBJ1-1	TRBV6-5	.	TRBD1	CASDRGESTEAFF	TGTGCCAGCGACAGGGGAGAGAGCACTGAAGCTTTCTTT
TRBJ2-3	TRBV7-9	.	.	CASSLQGSTDTQYF	TGTGCCAGCAGCTTACAGGGTAGCACAGATACGCAGTATTTT
TRBJ1-2	TRBV16	.	.	CASSQAGSSGLGGYGYTF	TGTGCCAGCAGCCAGGCGGGCTCCTCAGGCTTAGGTGGCTATGGCTACACCTTC
TRBJ1-6	TRBV27	.	.	CASSLAGVLSPLHF	TGTGCCAGCAGTTTAGCGGGGGTGTTGTCACCCCTCCACTTT
TRBJ2-1	TRBV6-1	.	TRBD1	CASSEGLGTGRLGEQFF	TGTGCCAGCAGTGAAGGGCTCGGGACAGGGCGGTTGGGTGAGCAGTTCTTC
TRBJ2-5	TRBV7-9	.	TRBD2	CASSFGLAGLQETQYF	TGTGCCAGCAGCTTCGGACTAGCGGGGCTTCAAGAGACCCAGTACTTC
TRBJ1-5	TRBV30	.	TRBD1	CAWSEGQGAWQPQHF	TGTGCCTGGAGTGAAGGACAGGGGGCATGGCAGCCCCAGCATTTT
TRBJ2-5	TRBV30	.	.	CAWRRTPTQETQYF	TGTGCCTGGAGACGGACACCGACCCAAGAGACCCAGTACTTC
TRBJ1-5	TRBV18	.	.	CASSPSHGGKEPQHF	TGTGCCAGCTCACCATCCCATGGCGGGAAGGAGCCCCAGCATTTT
TRBJ2-3	TRBV5-4	.	.	CASRAGTRTDTQYF	TGTGCCAGCCGGGCCGGGACTCGCACAGATACGCAGTATTTT
TRBJ1-1	TRBV27	.	.	CASSMRGTSATEAFF	TGTGCCAGCAGTATGAGGGGGACCTCGGCAACTGAAGCTTTCTTT
TRBJ1-1	TRBV20-1	once	.	CSARLGAFF	TGCAGTGCTAGATTAGGGGCTTTCTTT
TRBJ1-6	TRBV6-2/TRBV6-3	few	.	CASSFLGPSSPLHF	TGTGCCAGCAGTTTTTTAGGACCGTCCTCACCCCTCCACTTT
TRBJ2-1	TRBV7-2	.	.	CASTGGGGVHNEQFF	TGTGCCAGCACCGGAGGGGGAGGAGTCCACAATGAGCAGTTCTTC
TRBJ1-2	TRBV12-3/TRBV12-4	.	TRBD1	CASSPDRGRGYTF	TGTGCCAGCAGTCCGGACAGGGGGCGTGGCTACACCTTC
TRBJ1-3	TRBV9	.	.	CASSVGGGQLDSGNTIYF	TGTGCCAGCAGCGTAGGGGGAGGACAACTCGACTCTGGAAACACCATATATTTT
TRBJ1-5	TRBV5-6	once	TRBD1	CASSSTGEASNQPQHF	TGTGCCAGCAGCTCTACAGGGGAGGCGAGCAATCAGCCCCAGCATTTT
TRBJ1-6	TRBV7-2	.	.	CASRWDIGSPLHF	TGTGCCAGCAGGTGGGACATAGGTTCACCCCTCCACTTT
TRBJ2-3	TRBV5-1	once	TRBD2	CASSLAVAGDTDTQYF	TGCGCCAGCAGCTTGGCGGTAGCGGGGGACACAGATACGCAGTATTTT
TRBJ2-3	TRBV2	.	.	CASAEGRRGSTDTQYF	TGTGCCAGCGCCGAGGGACGAAGGGGGTCGACAGATACGCAGTATTTT
TRBJ1-1	TRBV28	.	.	CASSRGQRANTEAFF	TGTGCCAGCAGCCGTGGACAGAGGGCGAACACTGAAGCTTTCTTT
TRBJ2-1	TRBV10-3	.	TRBD2	CAISESTRGDWYNEQFF	TGTGCCATCAGTGAGTCGACTCGGGGGGACTGGTACAATGAGCAGTTCTTC
TRBJ2-7	TRBV13	.	.	CASSPQGGPILGQYF	TGTGCCAGCAGCCCCCAGGGGGGGCCGATCCTCGGGCAGTACTTC
TRBJ1-1	TRBV19	.	.	CASSIAGTEAFF	TGTGCCAGTAGTATCGCGGGTACTGAAGCTTTCTTT
TRBJ1-2	TRBV5-1	medium-sized	.	CASARREIRDGYTF	TGCGCCAGCGCCCGGAGGGAAATTCGGGATGGCTACACCTTC
TRBJ1-6	TRBV14	.	.	CASSQDFSFSPLHF	TGTGCCAGCAGCCAAGATTTCAGTTTCTCACCCCTCCACTTT
TRBJ1-3	TRBV7-8	.	.	CASSPSGLRGNTIYF	TGTGCCAGCAGCCCTTCAGGGTTAAGGGGAAACACCATATATTTT
TRBJ1-1	TRBV7-9	.	.	CASSHTVSWATEAFF	TGTGCCAGCAGCCATACCGTTTCCTGGGCGACTGAAGCTTTCTTT
TRBJ2-2	TRBV6-5	few	.	CASRDWTVNTGELFF	TGTGCCAGCAGGGATTGGACGGTGAACACCGGGGAGCTGTTTTTT
TRBJ2-5	TRBV7-2	.	TRBD2	CASSFSFTSGEEQETQYF	TGTGCCAGCAGCTTCTCCTTTACTAGCGGGGAAGAGCAAGAGACCCAGTACTTC
TRBJ1-2	TRBV19	.	.	CASGTPIYGYTF	TGTGCCAGCGGGACACCTATCTATGGCTACACCTTC
TRBJ2-1	TRBV10-3	.	TRBD2	CAISESVAGDEQFF	TGTGCCATCAGTGAGTCAGTAGCGGGGGATGAGCAGTTCTTC
TRBJ2-3	TRBV19	.	TRBD2	CASSGGRAIDTQYF	TGTGCCAGTAGTGGCGGGAGGGCCATAGATACGCAGTATTTT
TRBJ1-1	TRBV19	few	.	CASSMVEGNSEAFF	TGTGCCAGTAGTATGGTAGAGGGTAACTCTGAAGCTTTCTTT
TRBJ1-3	TRBV18	.	.	CASSPRTATSGNTIYF	TGTGCCAGCTCACCACGGACAGCAACCTCTGGAAACACCATATATTTT
TRBJ2-7	TRBV7-2	.	TRBD1	CASSLRGQGPWEQYF	TGTGCCAGCAGCTTAAGGGGACAGGGGCCCTGGGAGCAGTACTTC
TRBJ2-1	TRBV6-4	.	TRBD2	CASSVSGGGSYNEQFF	TGTGCCAGCAGCGTAAGCGGGGGGGGGTCCTACAATGAGCAGTTCTTC
TRBJ2-7	TRBV4-1	.	.	CASSQGTTEVDEQYF	TGCGCCAGCAGCCAAGGGACGACAGAGGTCGACGAGCAGTACTTC
TRBJ2-3	TRBV7-3	.	TRBD2	CASSPTPGTRTDTQYF	TGTGCCAGCAGCCCAACCCCCGGGACTAGGACAGATACGCAGTATTTT
TRBJ2-1	TRBV7-9	.	.	CASSLAGGEQFF	TGTGCCAGCAGCTTAGCGGGAGGTGAGCAGTTCTTC
TRBJ2-3	TRBV4-3	.	.	CASSPIGVSKLSTDTQYF	TGCGCCAGCAGCCCCATTGGTGTCAGTAAGTTAAGCACAGATACGCAGTATTTT
TRBJ1-2	TRBV5-6	few	.	CASSFQGSYGYTF	TGTGCCAGCAGCTTTCAGGGATCCTATGGCTACACCTTC
TRBJ2-2	TRBV9	.	TRBD2	CASSVGGSGKAGELFF	TGTGCCAGCAGCGTAGGGGGTAGCGGGAAGGCCGGGGAGCTGTTTTTT
TRBJ2-7	TRBV6-5	.	.	CASRLEGLSYEQYF	TGTGCCAGCAGGTTGGAGGGTCTCTCCTACGAGCAGTACTTC